Shown below are 12 T cell receptor beta chains from a single sample sequenced in a study of cytomegalovirus exposure and HLA in healthy donors. 13 Jbeta primers and 60 Vbeta primers were used for the PCR. Assay: immunoSEQ multiplex PCR; the TCRdb copy retains only in-frame clones and omits some. Among about 190,000 clones listed, over 70% were seen once. The sequencing sample was made of PBMCs. These receptor sequences come from a woman between 18 and 29 years old in good health and CMV-seronegative.

The CDR3 is CASSQRTPMTSGSYNEQFF. CDR3 sequence (DNA): TGTGCCAGCAGCCAACGCACCCCGATGACTAGCGGCTCCTACAATGAGCAGTTCTTC. This chain links TRBV4-2 with TRBJ2-1; 9 bases are shared with TRBD2. The germline gives CDR1 LGHNA, CDR2 YNFKEQ. The CDR3 has 19 amino acids. J gave up 0 bases and V 2 bases, and 11 bases lay outside the gene matches.

This chain uses TRBV7-9 with TRBJ2-7; 8 bases match TRBD1. Germline trimming cut 5 bases from V and 6 bases from J; bases unmatched to any gene: 12. The germline CDR1 and CDR2 sequences are SEHNR and FQNEAQ (reference sequence). CDR3 length: 15 amino acids. CDR3 protein: CASSATRQGIPEQYF. CDR3 sequence (DNA): TGTGCCAGCAGCGCGACTCGACAGGGGATACCCGAGCAGTACTTC.

The J gene is TRBJ1-5, the V gene TRBV2; D is undetermined. The CDR3 contains 14 residues. Deletions cut 3 bases from V and 0 bases from J, with 6 bases between. The germline CDR1 and CDR2 sequences are SNHLY and FYNNEI. In DNA form, the CDR3 reads TGTGCCAGCAGTGATTCACATAGCAATCAGCCCCAGCATTTT. Its translation: CASSDSHSNQPQHF.

The CDR3 is CASSLRGTSEAFF. In DNA, the CDR3 is TGTGCCAGCAGTTTACGGGGGACCTCTGAAGCTTTCTTT. This chain uses TRBV27 with TRBJ1-1; weak D call: TRBD1 (5 bases). The germline CDR1 and CDR2 sequences are MNHEY and SMNVEV (reference sequence). The CDR3 spans 13 residues. The germline V and J ends were trimmed by 2 bases and 6 bases, with 10 bases remaining between them.

The chain links TRBV7-9 to TRBJ2-1, with D possibly TRBD2 on 5 matching bases. The length of the CDR3 is 13 residues. The ends were cut back, 5 bases at V and 9 bases at J, with 14 bases in the middle. Germline CDR1 reads SEHNR; CDR2 reads FQNEAQ (reference sequence). In nucleotides, the CDR3 is TGTGCCAGCAGCCCCCCCAGCGGTGCTGAGCAGTTCTTC. Protein: CASSPPSGAEQFF.

The chain carries TRBV4-3 and TRBJ2-1; D is perhaps TRBD1 (6 bases). This CDR3 region has 15 residues. Germline V gene data show CDR1 as LGHNA and CDR2 as YSLEER. The V end lost 5 bases, the J end lost 2 bases, and 13 bases lay between the germline ends. The CDR3 nucleotides are TGCGCCAGCAGCTCCCACAGGGAAACCTACAATGAGCAGTTCTTC. The encoded protein is CASSSHRETYNEQFF.

This clone was seen only once. The V gene is TRBV5-1, the J gene TRBJ2-3; maybe TRBD1 (6 bases). Germline V gene data show CDR1 as SGHRS and CDR2 as YFSETQ. CDR3 length equals 14 residues. Trimming took 4 bases from V and 2 from J, leaving 11 bases between them. The CDR3 DNA sequence: TGCGCCAGCAGCCCCGGACAGTCCACAGATACGCAGTATTTT. Protein: CASSPGQSTDTQYF.

The gene calls are TRBV6-4 and TRBJ2-3; D uncertain. In germline, CDR1 is MRHNA, CDR2 SNTAGT. CDR3 size: 13 residues. Between the trimmed V and J ends, which lost 5 bases and 2 bases, there was a span of 8 bases. The CDR3 DNA is TGTGCCAGCAGTTACGACACCACAGATACGCAGTATTTT. It encodes CASSYDTTDTQYF.

V is TRBV10-2 and J is TRBJ1-1, with no clear D. V gave up 2 bases and J gave up 5 bases, with 9 bases separating them. This CDR3 comprises 13 residues. Germline lookup yields CDR1 WSHSY and CDR2 SAAADI. The CDR3 reads CASSEDEGTEAFF. CDR3 DNA sequence: TGCGCCAGCAGTGAGGATGAGGGTACTGAAGCTTTCTTT.

The rearrangement uses TRBV4-3 and TRBJ2-7; TRBD2 matches 8 bases. J gave up 3 bases and V 4 bases, and 8 bases lay outside the gene matches. The V gene's germline CDR1 is LGHNA and CDR2 YSLEER. This CDR3 is built from 15 residues. The CDR3 coding sequence is TGCGCCAGCAGCCCCGACGATAGCGGGATCTACGAGCAGTACTTC. Protein: CASSPDDSGIYEQYF.

The DNA for the CDR3 is TGCGCCAGCAGCTTGAGTGGGGTGACAGGGGGTGCTTCACCCCTCCACTTT. Translating it yields CASSLSGVTGGASPLHF. The chain couples TRBV5-1 to TRBJ1-6; 9 nucleotides match TRBD1. The CDR3 contains 17 residues. The ends lost 1 base at V and 9 bases at J; junction bases unmatched: 11. Germline V lookup: CDR1 SGHRS, CDR2 YFSETQ.

The chain has TRBV25-1 and TRBJ2-2; a possible D gene is TRBD1 (6 bases). Between the trimmed V and J ends, which lost 9 bases and 8 bases, there was a span of 16 bases. Germline loops: CDR1 MGHDK, CDR2 SYGVNS. The length of the CDR3 is 13 residues. The CDR3 sequence: CASNSQGPGELFF. The CDR3 nucleotides are TGTGCCAGTAATAGCCAGGGGCCTGGGGAGCTGTTTTTT.